This T cell receptor beta chain was profiled in a study of blood T cells in healthy people across ages. As to this clonotype: Its antigen is unidentified.

Primed by a sample-barcoded 5' primer and a J-beta primer mix, a second PCR proceeded for about 7 to 11 cycles. One entry per CDR3 protein, called by TCRdb with MiXCR from the 5' RACE reads. The data show some 1.4 million distinct CDR3 sequences, approximately 40% seen once. Every donor provided approximately 10 milliliters of peripheral blood. The CDR3 loop spans 12 amino acids. V dropped 5 bases and J dropped 6 bases, with 8 bases sitting between them. Germline V CDR1 and CDR2: SEHNR, FQNEAQ (reference sequence). Whole-study findings and limits: In the absence of known donor CMV status, changes in expanded clonotypes were possibly confounded.

The sample consisted of blood. The chain carries TRBV7-9 and TRBJ2-1; D unresolved. This TCR came from a woman under 30 in good health. The CDR3 nucleotides are TGTGCCAGCAGCATTTCTAGCAATGAGCAGTTCTTC. The encoded protein is CASSISSNEQFF.